Below, 3 T cell receptor beta chains from the same sample are listed, as sequenced in a study of blood T cell repertoires in COVID-19. Clones were sequenced by immunoSEQ multiplex PCR, and TCRdb holds only the in-frame ones, with some missing. Here the sample spans around 150,000 clones, 84% being singletons. Sequencing was carried out using peripheral blood. The receptors were sampled from an elderly woman with acute or convalescent COVID-19.

The CDR3 DNA sequence: TGCGCCAGCAGTGAGTCCCGGGACTCCTACAATGAGCAGTTCTTC. Translated, it gives CASSESRDSYNEQFF. The J gene is TRBJ2-1, the V gene TRBV10-2, with a tentative D call TRBD2 (5 bases). There are 15 residues in the CDR3. With 0 bases removed from V and 0 bases from J, the gap between germline ends came to 6 bases. Germline CDR1 WSHSY, CDR2 SAAADI.

This chain uses TRBV19 with TRBJ2-2, with D tentatively TRBD1 (5 bases). Trimming removed 7 bases from V and 6 bases from J, with 12 bases in between. Per the germline V gene, CDR1 is LNHDA and CDR2 is SQIVND (reference sequence). The CDR3 has 13 amino acids. The CDR3 DNA sequence: TGTGCCAGTAAGGGGATTTGGTCCGGGGAGCTGTTTTTT. It encodes CASKGIWSGELFF. Drawing the rest from reference TRBV19 and TRBJ2-2, the complete variable domain is DGGITQSPKYLFRKEGQNVTLSCEQNLNHDAMYWYRQDPGQGLRLIYYSQIVNDFQKGDIAEGYSVSREKKESFPLTVTSAQKNPTAFYLCASKGIWSGELFFGEGSRLTVL.

CDR3 region: CASSFQITDTQYF. Here the CDR3 DNA reads TGTGCCAGCAGCTTCCAGATTACAGATACGCAGTATTTT. The chain combines TRBV7-9 with TRBJ2-3; no reliable D call. Trimming stripped 3 bases from V and 3 bases from J, with 7 bases between. There are 13 residues in the CDR3. The V gene's germline CDR1 is SEHNR and CDR2 FQNEAQ (reference sequence).